This TCR beta chain derives from a study of blood T cells in healthy people across ages. Combining a sample-barcoded 5' primer with a J-beta primer mix, a second PCR ran for about 6 to 12 cycles. In TCRdb, the 5' RACE reads were re-called with MiXCR into one record per CDR3 protein. Of 950,000 to 1,200,000 distinct CDR3 sequences detected, 30% to 40% appear once; the ten largest clones hold around 13%. V lost 3 bases, J lost 5 bases, and 10 bases lay in between. The CDR3 runs to 13 residues. Germline-derived CDR1 and CDR2 are KGHSH and LQKENI. This clonotype was counted only a few times. Each donor was a healthy Caucasian individual from Russia, aged roughly 6 to 90.

Sequencing input: blood. V and J are TRBV18 and TRBJ1-2, with D unclear. This TCR derives from a man aged 18 to 35 in good health. The CDR3 reads CASSPQYPYGYTF. The CDR3 nucleotides are TGTGCCAGCTCACCCCAATACCCATATGGCTACACCTTC.